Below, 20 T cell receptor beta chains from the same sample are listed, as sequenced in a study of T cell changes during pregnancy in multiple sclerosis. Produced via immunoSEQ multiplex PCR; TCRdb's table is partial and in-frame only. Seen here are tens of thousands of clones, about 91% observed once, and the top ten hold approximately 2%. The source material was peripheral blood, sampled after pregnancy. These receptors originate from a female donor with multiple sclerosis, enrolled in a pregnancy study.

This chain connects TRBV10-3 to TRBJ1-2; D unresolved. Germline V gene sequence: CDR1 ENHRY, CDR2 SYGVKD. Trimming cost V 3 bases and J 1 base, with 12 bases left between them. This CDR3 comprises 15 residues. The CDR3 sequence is CAISDHRSFNYGYTF. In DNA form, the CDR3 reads TGTGCCATCAGTGATCACAGAAGTTTTAACTATGGCTACACCTTC.

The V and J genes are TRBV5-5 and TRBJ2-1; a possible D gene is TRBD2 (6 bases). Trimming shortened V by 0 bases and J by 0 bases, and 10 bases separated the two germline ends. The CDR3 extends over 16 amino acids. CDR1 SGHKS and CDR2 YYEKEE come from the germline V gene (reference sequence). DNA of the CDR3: TGTGCCAGCAGCTTGGTCTGGGGGGTCTCCTACAATGAGCAGTTCTTC. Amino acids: CASSLVWGVSYNEQFF.

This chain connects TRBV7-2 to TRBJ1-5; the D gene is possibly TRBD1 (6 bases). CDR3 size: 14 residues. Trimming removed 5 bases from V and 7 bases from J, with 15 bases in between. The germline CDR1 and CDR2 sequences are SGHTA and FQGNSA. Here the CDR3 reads CASSLTGTEQPQHF. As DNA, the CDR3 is TGTGCCAGCAGCCTTACAGGGACGGAACAGCCCCAGCATTTT.

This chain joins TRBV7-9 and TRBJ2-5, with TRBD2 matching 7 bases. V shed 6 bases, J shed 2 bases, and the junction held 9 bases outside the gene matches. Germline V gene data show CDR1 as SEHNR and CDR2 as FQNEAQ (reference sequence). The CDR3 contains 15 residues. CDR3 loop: CASSSPLGLQETQYF. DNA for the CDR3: TGTGCCAGCAGTAGTCCCCTGGGACTACAAGAGACCCAGTACTTC. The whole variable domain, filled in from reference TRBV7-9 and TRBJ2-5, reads DTGVSQNPRHKITKRGQNVTFRCDPISEHNRLYWYRQTLGQGPEFLTYFQNEAQLEKSRLLSDRFSAERPKGSFSTLEIQRTEQGDSAMYLCASSSPLGLQETQYFGPGTRLLVL.

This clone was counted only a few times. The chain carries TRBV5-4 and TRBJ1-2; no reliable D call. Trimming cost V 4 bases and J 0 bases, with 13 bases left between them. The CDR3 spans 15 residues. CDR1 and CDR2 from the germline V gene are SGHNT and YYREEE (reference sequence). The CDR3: CASSAAGRANYGYTF. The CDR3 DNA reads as TGTGCCAGCAGCGCCGCGGGCCGAGCTAACTATGGCTACACCTTC.

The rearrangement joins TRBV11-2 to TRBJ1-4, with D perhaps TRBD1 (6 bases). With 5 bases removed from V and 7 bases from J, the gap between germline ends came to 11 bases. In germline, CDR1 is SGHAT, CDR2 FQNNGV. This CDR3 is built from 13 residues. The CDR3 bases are TGTGCCAGCAGCAAAACAGGGTTTGAAAAACTGTTTTTT. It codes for CASSKTGFEKLFF.

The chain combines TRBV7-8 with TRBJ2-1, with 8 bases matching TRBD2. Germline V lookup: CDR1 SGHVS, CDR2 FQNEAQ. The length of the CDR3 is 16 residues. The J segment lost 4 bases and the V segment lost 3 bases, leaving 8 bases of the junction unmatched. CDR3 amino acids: CASSLRSGLVYNEQFF. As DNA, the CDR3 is TGTGCCAGCAGCTTGAGGTCGGGACTAGTATACAATGAGCAGTTCTTC. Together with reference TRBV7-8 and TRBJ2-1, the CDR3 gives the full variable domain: GAGVSQSPRYKVAKRGQDVALRCDPISGHVSLFWYQQALGQGPEFLTYFQNEAQLDKSGLPSDRFFAERPEGSVSTLKIQRTQQEDSAVYLCASSLRSGLVYNEQFFGPGTRLTVL.

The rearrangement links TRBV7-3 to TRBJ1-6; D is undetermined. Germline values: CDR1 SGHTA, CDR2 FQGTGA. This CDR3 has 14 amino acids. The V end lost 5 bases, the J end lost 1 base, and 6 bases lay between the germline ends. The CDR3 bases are TGTGCCAGCAGCGCGTTGTCCTATAATTCACCCCTCCACTTT. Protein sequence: CASSALSYNSPLHF.

The CDR3 nucleotides are TGCGCCAGCAGCTTGAGCGGGGACGATACGCAGTATTTT. Translation: CASSLSGDDTQYF. The gene calls are TRBV5-1 and TRBJ2-3; TRBD2 matches 7 bases. The V gene end was trimmed by 1 base and the J gene end by 6 bases; junction bases not matched to a gene: 2. CDR3 length: 13 amino acids. Germline CDR1 is SGHRS and CDR2 is YFSETQ.

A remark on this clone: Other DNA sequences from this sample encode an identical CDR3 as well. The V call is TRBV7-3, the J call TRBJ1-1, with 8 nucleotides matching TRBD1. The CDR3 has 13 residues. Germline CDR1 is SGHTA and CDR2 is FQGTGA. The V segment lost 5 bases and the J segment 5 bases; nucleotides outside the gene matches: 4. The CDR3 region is CASSQTGGTEAFF. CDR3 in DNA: TGTGCCAGCAGCCAAACAGGGGGGACTGAAGCTTTCTTT.

CDR3 in DNA: TGTGCCAGCAGTGGGGGGACAGGGGAGTCTGGGGCCAACGTCCTGACTTTC. Translation: CASSGGTGESGANVLTF. The chain is built from TRBV27 and TRBJ2-6, with TRBD1 matching over 10 bases. This CDR3 is built from 17 residues. The junction had 5 bases not matched to a gene; V was cut back by 5 bases and J by 1 base. Germline CDR1 MNHEY, CDR2 SMNVEV (reference sequence).

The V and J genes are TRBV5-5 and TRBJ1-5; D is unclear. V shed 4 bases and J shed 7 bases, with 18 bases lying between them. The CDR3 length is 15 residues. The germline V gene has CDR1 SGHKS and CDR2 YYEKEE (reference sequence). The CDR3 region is CASSASGRENQPQHF. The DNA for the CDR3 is TGTGCCAGCAGCGCCTCTGGACGGGAGAACCAGCCCCAGCATTTT. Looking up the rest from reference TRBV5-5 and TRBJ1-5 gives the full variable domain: DAGVTQSPTHLIKTRGQQVTLRCSPISGHKSVSWYQQVLGQGPQFIFQYYEKEERGRGNFPDRFSARQFPNYSSELNVNALLLGDSALYLCASSASGRENQPQHFGDGTRLSIL.

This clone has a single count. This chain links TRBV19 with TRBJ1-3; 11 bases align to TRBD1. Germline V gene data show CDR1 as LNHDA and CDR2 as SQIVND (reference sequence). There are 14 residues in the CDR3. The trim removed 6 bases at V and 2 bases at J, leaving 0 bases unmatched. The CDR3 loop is CASRGQGAGNTIYF. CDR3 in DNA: TGTGCCAGTAGGGGACAGGGGGCTGGAAACACCATATATTTT.

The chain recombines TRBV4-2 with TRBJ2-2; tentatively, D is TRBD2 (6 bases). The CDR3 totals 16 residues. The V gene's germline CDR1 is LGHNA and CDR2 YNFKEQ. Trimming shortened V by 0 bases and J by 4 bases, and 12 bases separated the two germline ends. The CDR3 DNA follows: TGTGCCAGCAGCCAAGATTGGAGGGGTGGCACCGGGGAGCTGTTTTTT. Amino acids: CASSQDWRGGTGELFF.

CDR3 loop: CASSERIAGGLFPDTQYF. Here the CDR3 DNA reads TGTGCCAGCAGTGAAAGGATAGCGGGGGGGCTGTTTCCAGATACGCAGTATTTT. The chain uses TRBV6-1 and TRBJ2-3; 11 positions match TRBD2. CDR1 and CDR2 from the germline V gene are MNHNS and SASEGT. The CDR3 is made up of 18 amino acids. J was trimmed by 4 bases and V by 2 bases; bases with no gene match: 11.

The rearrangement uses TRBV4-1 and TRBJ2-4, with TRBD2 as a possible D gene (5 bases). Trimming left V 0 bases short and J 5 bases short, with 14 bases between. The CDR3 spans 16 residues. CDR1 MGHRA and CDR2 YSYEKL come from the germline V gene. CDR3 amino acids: CASSQDFFGIQNIQYF. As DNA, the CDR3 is TGCGCCAGCAGCCAAGACTTCTTCGGGATTCAAAACATTCAGTACTTC.

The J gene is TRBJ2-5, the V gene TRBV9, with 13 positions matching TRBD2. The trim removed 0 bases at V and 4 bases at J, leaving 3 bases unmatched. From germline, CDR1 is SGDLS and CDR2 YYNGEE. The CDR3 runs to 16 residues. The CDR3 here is CASSVGLAGGTETQYF. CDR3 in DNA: TGTGCCAGCAGCGTAGGACTAGCGGGGGGCACAGAGACCCAGTACTTC.

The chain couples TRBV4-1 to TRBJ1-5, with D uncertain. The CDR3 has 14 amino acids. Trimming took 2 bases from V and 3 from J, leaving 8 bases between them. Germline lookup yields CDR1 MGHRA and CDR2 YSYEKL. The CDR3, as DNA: TGCGCCAGCAGCCAATTCGGAGCCAATCAGCCCCAGCATTTT. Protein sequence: CASSQFGANQPQHF.

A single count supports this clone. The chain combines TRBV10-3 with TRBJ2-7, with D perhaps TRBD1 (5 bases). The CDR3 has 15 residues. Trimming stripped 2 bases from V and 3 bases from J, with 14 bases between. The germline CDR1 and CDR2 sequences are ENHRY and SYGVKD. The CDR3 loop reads CAISEPQGGIYEQYF. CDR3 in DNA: TGTGCCATCAGTGAGCCCCAGGGTGGGATCTACGAGCAGTACTTC.

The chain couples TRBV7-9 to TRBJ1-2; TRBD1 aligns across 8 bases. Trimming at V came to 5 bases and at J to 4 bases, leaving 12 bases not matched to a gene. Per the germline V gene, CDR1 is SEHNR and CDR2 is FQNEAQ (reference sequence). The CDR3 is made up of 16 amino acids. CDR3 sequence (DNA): TGTGCCAGCAGCCCCTACACAGGGGGGACTGTCTATGGCTACACCTTC. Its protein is CASSPYTGGTVYGYTF.